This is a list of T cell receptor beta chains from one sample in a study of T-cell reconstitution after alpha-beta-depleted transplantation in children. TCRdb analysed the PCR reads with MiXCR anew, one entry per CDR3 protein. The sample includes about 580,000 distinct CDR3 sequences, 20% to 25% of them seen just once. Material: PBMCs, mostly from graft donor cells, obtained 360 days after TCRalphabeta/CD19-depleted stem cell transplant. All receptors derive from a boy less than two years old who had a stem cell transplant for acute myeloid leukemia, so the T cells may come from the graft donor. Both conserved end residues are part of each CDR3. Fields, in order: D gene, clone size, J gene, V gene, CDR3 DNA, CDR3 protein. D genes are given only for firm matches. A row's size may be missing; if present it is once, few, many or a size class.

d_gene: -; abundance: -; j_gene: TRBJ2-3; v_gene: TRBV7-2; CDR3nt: TGTGCCAGCAGCTTAGACAACTGGGAAGATACGCAGTATTTT; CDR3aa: CASSLDNWEDTQYF
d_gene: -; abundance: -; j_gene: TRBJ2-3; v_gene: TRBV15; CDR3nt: TGTGCCACCAGCGGGGCAGGTCTTCTAGGGGATACGCAGTATTTT; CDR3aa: CATSGAGLLGDTQYF
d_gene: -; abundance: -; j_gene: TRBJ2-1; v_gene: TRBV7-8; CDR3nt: TGTGCCAGCAGCCCAGACAGAGGGATGTACAATGAGCAGTTCTTC; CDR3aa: CASSPDRGMYNEQFF
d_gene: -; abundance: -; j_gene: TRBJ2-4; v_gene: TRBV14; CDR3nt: TGTGCCAGCAGCCAAGAAGGGCGGGGTCGGGCCAAAAACATTCAGTACTTC; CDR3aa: CASSQEGRGRAKNIQYF
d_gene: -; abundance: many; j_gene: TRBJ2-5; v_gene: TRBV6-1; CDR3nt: TGTGCCAGCAGGAACACCCTTGGAGAGACCCAGTACTTC; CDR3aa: CASRNTLGETQYF
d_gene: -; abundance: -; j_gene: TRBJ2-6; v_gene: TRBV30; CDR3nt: TGTGCCTGCGCCCCCTCTGGGGCCAACGTCCTGACTTTC; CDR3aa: CACAPSGANVLTF
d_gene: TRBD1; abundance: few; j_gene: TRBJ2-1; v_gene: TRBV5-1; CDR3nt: TGCGCCAGCAGCTTGTCCGCGGACAGGTCTAAAAAGCAGTTCTTC; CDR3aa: CASSLSADRSKKQFF
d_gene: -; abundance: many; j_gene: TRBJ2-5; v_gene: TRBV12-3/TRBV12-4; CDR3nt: TGTGCCAGCACCCCGGGGTTGTTAGAGACCCAGTACTTC; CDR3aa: CASTPGLLETQYF
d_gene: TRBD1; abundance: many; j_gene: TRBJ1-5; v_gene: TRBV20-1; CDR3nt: TGCAGTGCTAGAGGGGACAGGGATAATCAGCCCCAGCATTTT; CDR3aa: CSARGDRDNQPQHF
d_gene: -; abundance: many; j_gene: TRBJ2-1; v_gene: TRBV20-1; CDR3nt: TGCAGTGCTAGGGTGGCGAGGGCTCGGAGTGAGCAGTTCTTC; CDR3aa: CSARVARARSEQFF
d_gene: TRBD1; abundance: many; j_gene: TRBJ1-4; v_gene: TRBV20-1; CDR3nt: TGCAGTGCTAGAGGACAGGACAGGGGGAAGTTTAGAAGGGAAAAACTGCTTTTT; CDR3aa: CSARGQDRGKFRREKLLF
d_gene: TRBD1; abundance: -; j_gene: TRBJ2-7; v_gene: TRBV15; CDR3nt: TGTGCCACCAGCAGGCATCTCGACAGGGCCGGTAGGGGATACGAGCAGTACTTC; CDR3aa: CATSRHLDRAGRGYEQYF
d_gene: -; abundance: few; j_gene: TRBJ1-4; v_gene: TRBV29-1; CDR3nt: TGCAGCGTTGACGCCCATGAAAAACTGTTTTTT; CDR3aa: CSVDAHEKLFF
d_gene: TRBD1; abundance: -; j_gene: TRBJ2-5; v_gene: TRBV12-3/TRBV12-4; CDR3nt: TGTGCCAGCAGTTTAGGAGGACAGGGGGCGTGGGAGACCCAGTACTTC; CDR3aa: CASSLGGQGAWETQYF
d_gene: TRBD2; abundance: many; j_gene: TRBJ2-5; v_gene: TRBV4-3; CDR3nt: TGCGCCAGCAGCCGGGATCTAGCGGGGGGGGCTCAAGAGACCCAGTACTTC; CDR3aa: CASSRDLAGGAQETQYF
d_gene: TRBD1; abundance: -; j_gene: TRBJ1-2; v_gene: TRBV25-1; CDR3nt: TGTGCCAGCGGGCCCGAGACAGGGGGCGATGGCTACACCTTC; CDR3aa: CASGPETGGDGYTF
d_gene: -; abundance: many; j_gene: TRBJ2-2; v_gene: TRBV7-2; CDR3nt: TGTGCCAGCAGCTTAGCGACCGAGGGGGGTATCGGGGAGCTGTTTTTT; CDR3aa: CASSLATEGGIGELFF
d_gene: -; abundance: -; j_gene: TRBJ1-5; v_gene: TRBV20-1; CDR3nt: TGCAGTGCTAGGCCGGCTCCGGGGGCCAATCAGCCCCAGCATTTT; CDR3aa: CSARPAPGANQPQHF
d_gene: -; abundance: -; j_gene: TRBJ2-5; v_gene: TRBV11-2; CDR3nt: TGTGCCAGCAGCTTAGTTAGCACAGTCCGAGAGACCCAGTACTTC; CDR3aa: CASSLVSTVRETQYF
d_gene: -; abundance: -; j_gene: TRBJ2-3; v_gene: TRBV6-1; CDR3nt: TGTGCCAGCAGCCGACTAAGGGGCACAGATACGCAGTATTTT; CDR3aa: CASSRLRGTDTQYF
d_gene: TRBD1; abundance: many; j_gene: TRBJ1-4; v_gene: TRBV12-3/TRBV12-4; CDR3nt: TGTGCCAGCAAGGACAGGGGATCTGAAAAACTGTTTTTT; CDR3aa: CASKDRGSEKLFF
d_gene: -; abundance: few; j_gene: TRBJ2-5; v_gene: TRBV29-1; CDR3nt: TGCAGCGTTGATTCCGGGGGCGGGGAGACCCAGTACTTC; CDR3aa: CSVDSGGGETQYF
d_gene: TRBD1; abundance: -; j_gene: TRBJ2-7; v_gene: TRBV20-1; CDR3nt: TGCAGTGCCTATGGGACAGGGCGCTCCTACGAGCAGTACTTC; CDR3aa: CSAYGTGRSYEQYF
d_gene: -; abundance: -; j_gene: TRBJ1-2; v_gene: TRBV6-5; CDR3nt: TGTGCCAGCAGTTTCGGGGAGAACGCCTATGGCTACACCTTC; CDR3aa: CASSFGENAYGYTF
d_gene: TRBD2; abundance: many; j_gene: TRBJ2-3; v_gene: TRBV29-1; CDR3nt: TGCAGCGTTGGCAGCCAGGGAGGGTTGACAGATACGCAGTATTTT; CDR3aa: CSVGSQGGLTDTQYF
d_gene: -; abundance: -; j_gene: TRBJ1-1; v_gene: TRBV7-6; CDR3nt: TGTGCCAGCAGCTTAGACCGAGGGGGGGCTTTCTTT; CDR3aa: CASSLDRGGAFF
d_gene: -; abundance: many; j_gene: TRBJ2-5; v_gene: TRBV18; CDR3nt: TGTGCCAGCTCGCTACTCGGAATAGGGTCAGGAGAAGAGACCCAGTACTTC; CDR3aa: CASSLLGIGSGEETQYF
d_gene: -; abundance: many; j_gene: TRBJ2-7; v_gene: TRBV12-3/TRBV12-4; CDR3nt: TGCGCCAGCAGCTTGGGGAACGAGCAGTACTTC; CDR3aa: CASSLGNEQYF
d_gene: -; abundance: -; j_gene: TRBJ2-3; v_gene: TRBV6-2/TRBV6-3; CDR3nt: TGTGCCAGCAGTTGGAGGAACGGCAGCACAGATACGCAGTATTTT; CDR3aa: CASSWRNGSTDTQYF
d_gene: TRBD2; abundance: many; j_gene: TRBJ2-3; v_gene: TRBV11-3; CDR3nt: TGTGCCAGCAGCGTGGGGGGGAGTACGCAGTATTTT; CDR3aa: CASSVGGSTQYF
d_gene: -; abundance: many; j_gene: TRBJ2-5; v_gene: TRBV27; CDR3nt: TGTGCCAGCAGTTTACTAGGATCCTTTAGAGAGACCCAGTACTTC; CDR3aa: CASSLLGSFRETQYF
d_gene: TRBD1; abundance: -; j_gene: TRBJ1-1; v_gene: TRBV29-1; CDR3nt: TGCAGCGTTGGTTCAGGGGGCGTAGAAGCTTTCTTT; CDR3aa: CSVGSGGVEAFF
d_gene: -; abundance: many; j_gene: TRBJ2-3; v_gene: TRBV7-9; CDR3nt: TGTGCCAGCAGCCTCCACACAGATACGCAGTATTTT; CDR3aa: CASSLHTDTQYF
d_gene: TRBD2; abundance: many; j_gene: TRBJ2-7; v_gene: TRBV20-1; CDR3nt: TGCAGTGCAGCGGGGAAAGAGCAGTACTTC; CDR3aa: CSAAGKEQYF
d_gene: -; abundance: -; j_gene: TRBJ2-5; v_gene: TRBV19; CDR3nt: TGTGCCAGTAGTATAGCGGGCAGCCAAGAGACCCAGTACTTC; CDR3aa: CASSIAGSQETQYF
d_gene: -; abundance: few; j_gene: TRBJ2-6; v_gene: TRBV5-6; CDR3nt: TGTGCCAGCAGCCAAGGTGGGGCCAACGTCCTGACTTTC; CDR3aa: CASSQGGANVLTF
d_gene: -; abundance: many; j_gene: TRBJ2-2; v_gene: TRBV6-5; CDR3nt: TGTGCCAGCAGTTACAGGGGGGAGCTGTTTTTT; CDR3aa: CASSYRGELFF
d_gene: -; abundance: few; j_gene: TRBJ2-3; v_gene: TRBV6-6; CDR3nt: TGTGCCACCCGTGGGGCAGGGACGCAGTATTTT; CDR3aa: CATRGAGTQYF
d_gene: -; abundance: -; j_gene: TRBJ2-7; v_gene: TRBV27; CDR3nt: TGTGCCAGCAGTTTATCGCTTTCAGGGCTCACCTACGAGCAGTACTTC; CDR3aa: CASSLSLSGLTYEQYF
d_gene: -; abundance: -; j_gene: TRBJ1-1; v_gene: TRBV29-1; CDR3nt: TGCAGCGTTGACAGTCCCGTGAACACTGAAGCTTTCTTT; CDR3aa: CSVDSPVNTEAFF
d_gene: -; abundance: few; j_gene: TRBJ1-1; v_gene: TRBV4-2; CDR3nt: TGTGCCAGCAGCCAAGTCGGGCACACTGAAGCTTTCTTT; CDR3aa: CASSQVGHTEAFF
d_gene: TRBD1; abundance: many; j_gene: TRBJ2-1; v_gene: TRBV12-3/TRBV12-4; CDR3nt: TGTGCCAGCAGTTTAGTTGAATGGGGACAGGGCTTGTCCTATGAGCAGTTCTTC; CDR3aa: CASSLVEWGQGLSYEQFF
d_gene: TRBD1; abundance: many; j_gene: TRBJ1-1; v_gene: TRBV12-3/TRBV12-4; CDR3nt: TGTGCCAGCAGCACGACAGGGAGTGCTTTCTTT; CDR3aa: CASSTTGSAFF
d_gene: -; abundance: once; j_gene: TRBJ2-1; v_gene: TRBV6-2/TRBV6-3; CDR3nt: TGTGCCAGCAGTTACGGAGTTGGTAATGAGCAGTTCTTC; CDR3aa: CASSYGVGNEQFF
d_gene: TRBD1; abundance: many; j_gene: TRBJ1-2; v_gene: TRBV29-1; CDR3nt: TGCAGCGTCCGACCGTCCCAGGGGGCGTTCTATGGCTACACCTTC; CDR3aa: CSVRPSQGAFYGYTF
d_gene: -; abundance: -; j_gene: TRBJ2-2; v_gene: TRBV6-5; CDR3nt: TGTGCCAGCAGTTACTCGATAGGTAGTGACAAGAACACCGGGGAGCTGTTTTTT; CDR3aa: CASSYSIGSDKNTGELFF
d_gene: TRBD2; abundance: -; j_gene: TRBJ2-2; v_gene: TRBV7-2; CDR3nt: TGTGCCAGCAGCTCCCTAGCGGGGCCCGGGGAGCTGTTTTTT; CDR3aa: CASSSLAGPGELFF
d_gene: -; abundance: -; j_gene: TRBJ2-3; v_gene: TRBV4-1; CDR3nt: TGCGCCAGCAGCCAAGTGTATATTCGGCCAGATACGCAGTATTTT; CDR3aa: CASSQVYIRPDTQYF
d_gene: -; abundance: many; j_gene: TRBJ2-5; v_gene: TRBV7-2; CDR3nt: TGTGCCAGCAGCTTAAGTCAGGGGCGGGAGACCCAGTACTTC; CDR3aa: CASSLSQGRETQYF
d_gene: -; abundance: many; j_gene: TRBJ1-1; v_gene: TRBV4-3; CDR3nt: TGCGCCAGCAGCCAATCGGGAAAGAACACTGAAGCTTTCTTT; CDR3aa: CASSQSGKNTEAFF
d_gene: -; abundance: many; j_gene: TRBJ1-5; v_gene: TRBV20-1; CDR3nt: TGCAGTGCTAGTGTATCAGATGAGCAACCCCAGCATTTT; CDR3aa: CSASVSDEQPQHF
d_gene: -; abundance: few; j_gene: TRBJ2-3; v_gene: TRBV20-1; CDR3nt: TGCAGTGCTAGTGGCGTTGGAGATACGCAGTATTTT; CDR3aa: CSASGVGDTQYF
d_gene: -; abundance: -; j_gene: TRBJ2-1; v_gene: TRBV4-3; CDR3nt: TGCGCCAGCAGCCAGCTTGGGCCCAACAATGAGCAGTTCTTC; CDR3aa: CASSQLGPNNEQFF
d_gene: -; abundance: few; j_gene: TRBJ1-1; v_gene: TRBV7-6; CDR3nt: TGTGCCAGCAGCTTGTGGCGGGGGAAGGCTTTCTTT; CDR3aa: CASSLWRGKAFF
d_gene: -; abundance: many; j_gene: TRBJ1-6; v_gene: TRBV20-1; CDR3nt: TGCAGTGCCGGTGTCTCACCCCTCCACTTT; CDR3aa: CSAGVSPLHF
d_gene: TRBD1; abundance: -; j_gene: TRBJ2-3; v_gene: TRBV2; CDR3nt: TGTGCCAGCAGTCGAAGACAGGGGCTGGGGACAGATACGCAGTATTTT; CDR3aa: CASSRRQGLGTDTQYF
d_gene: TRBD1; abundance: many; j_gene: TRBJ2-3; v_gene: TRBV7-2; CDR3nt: TGTGCCAGCAGCCGGACAGGGAAAAGCACAGATACGCAGTATTTT; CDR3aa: CASSRTGKSTDTQYF
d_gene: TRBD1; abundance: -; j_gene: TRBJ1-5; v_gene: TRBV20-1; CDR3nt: TGCAGTGCTAGAGATCCGGACAGGACCCATCAGCCCCAGCATTTT; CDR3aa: CSARDPDRTHQPQHF
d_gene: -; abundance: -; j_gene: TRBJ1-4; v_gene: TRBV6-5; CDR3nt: TGTGCCAGCAGTTACAGGGATAATGGGGAAAAACTGTTTTTT; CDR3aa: CASSYRDNGEKLFF
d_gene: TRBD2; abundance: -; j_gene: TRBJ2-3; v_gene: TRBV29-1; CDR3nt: TGCAGCGTTGCGAAAACTAGCGGAGTCACAGATACGCAGTATTTT; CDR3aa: CSVAKTSGVTDTQYF